This TCR beta chain derives from a study of patients and donors after allogeneic stem cell transplantation. TCRdb itself ran the RT-PCR reads through MiXCR, one entry per CDR3 protein. The sample carries more than 850,000 distinct CDR3 sequences, about a sixth recorded once. Germline V gene data show CDR1 as SGDLS and CDR2 as YYNGEE. Trimming left V 4 bases short and J 1 base short, with 12 bases between. The CDR3 totals 15 residues. This receptor was obtained from a human donor who was either an allogeneic HSCT recipient or a stem cell or donor lymphocyte infusion donor (not recorded which). It is not recorded whose cells these are; they may come from a transplant donor. Sequencing was done on a sample of blood, either unsorted or a sorted T cell fraction (not recorded which). This chain joins TRBV9 and TRBJ2-1, with D hard to call. The chain's CDR3 is CASSPVGQSYNEQFF. The CDR3 nucleotides read TGTGCCAGCAGCCCGGTGGGCCAGTCCTACAATGAGCAGTTCTTC.